A selection of T cell receptor beta chains follows, all from one sample in a study of high-grade serous ovarian cancer treatment subgroups. The data were produced by immunoSEQ multiplex PCR, yet TCRdb's version contains in-frame clones alone and is incomplete. The sample contains 18,000 or so clones, approximately 81% of which appear only once. Sequences were obtained from tumor tissue. These receptor sequences come from a human donor with high-grade serous ovarian cancer. CDR3s include the opening cysteine and the closing phenylalanine or tryptophan. A D gene is named only where the DNA matches it firmly. Clone size is not always given. Where it is, it says once, few, many or a class for expanded clones.

v_gene: TRBV28; j_gene: TRBJ1-2; len: 19; d_gene: -; abundance: -; CDR3aa: CASSLSPLSHALANYGYTF; CDR3nt: TGTGCCAGCAGTTTATCCCCTCTTTCACACGCTTTAGCTAACTATGGCTACACCTTC
v_gene: TRBV11-3; j_gene: TRBJ2-7; len: 16; d_gene: -; abundance: -; CDR3aa: CASSLGATSGSYEQYF; CDR3nt: TGTGCCAGCAGCTTAGGAGCCACAAGCGGCTCCTACGAGCAGTACTTC
v_gene: TRBV6-1; j_gene: TRBJ1-1; len: 13; d_gene: -; abundance: few; CDR3aa: CASSESENTEAFF; CDR3nt: TGTGCCAGCAGTGAATCCGAGAACACTGAAGCTTTCTTT
v_gene: TRBV19; j_gene: TRBJ2-5; len: 16; d_gene: TRBD2; abundance: -; CDR3aa: CASSIRLAGLQETQYF; CDR3nt: TGTGCCAGTAGTATTCGACTAGCGGGTCTTCAAGAGACCCAGTACTTC
v_gene: TRBV27; j_gene: TRBJ2-1; len: 13; d_gene: TRBD1; abundance: -; CDR3aa: CASRRMDRTEQFF; CDR3nt: TGTGCCAGCAGACGTATGGACAGGACTGAGCAGTTCTTC
v_gene: TRBV6-1; j_gene: TRBJ2-5; len: 13; d_gene: -; abundance: -; CDR3aa: CASSYTEQETQYF; CDR3nt: TGTGCCAGCTCTTATACAGAGCAAGAGACCCAGTACTTC
v_gene: TRBV4-2; j_gene: TRBJ1-1; len: 15; d_gene: -; abundance: -; CDR3aa: CASSRDSLGNTEAFF; CDR3nt: TGTGCCAGCAGCCGAGACTCCTTGGGGAACACTGAAGCTTTCTTT
v_gene: TRBV19; j_gene: TRBJ1-1; len: 15; d_gene: -; abundance: -; CDR3aa: CASSIPRAANTEAFF; CDR3nt: TGTGCCAGTAGTATCCCCAGGGCAGCGAACACTGAAGCTTTCTTT
v_gene: TRBV6-4; j_gene: TRBJ1-5; len: 13; d_gene: TRBD1; abundance: -; CDR3aa: CASSEQGKQPQHF; CDR3nt: TGTGCCAGCAGTGAACAGGGGAAACAGCCCCAGCATTTT
v_gene: TRBV15; j_gene: TRBJ2-7; len: 13; d_gene: -; abundance: -; CDR3aa: CATSMNSDYEQYF; CDR3nt: TGTGCCACCAGCATGAATAGCGACTACGAGCAGTACTTC
v_gene: TRBV16; j_gene: TRBJ1-5; len: 14; d_gene: -; abundance: -; CDR3aa: CASSQSMWDQPQHF; CDR3nt: TGTGCCAGCAGCCAATCTATGTGGGATCAGCCCCAGCATTTT
v_gene: TRBV5-1; j_gene: TRBJ2-3; len: 13; d_gene: -; abundance: -; CDR3aa: CASSLDQRDTQYF; CDR3nt: TGCGCCAGCAGCTTGGATCAAAGAGATACGCAGTATTTT
v_gene: TRBV4-1; j_gene: TRBJ2-7; len: 18; d_gene: TRBD1; abundance: -; CDR3aa: CASSQEPPNFDRGHEQYF; CDR3nt: TGCGCCAGCAGCCAAGAGCCCCCGAATTTTGACAGGGGCCACGAGCAGTACTTC